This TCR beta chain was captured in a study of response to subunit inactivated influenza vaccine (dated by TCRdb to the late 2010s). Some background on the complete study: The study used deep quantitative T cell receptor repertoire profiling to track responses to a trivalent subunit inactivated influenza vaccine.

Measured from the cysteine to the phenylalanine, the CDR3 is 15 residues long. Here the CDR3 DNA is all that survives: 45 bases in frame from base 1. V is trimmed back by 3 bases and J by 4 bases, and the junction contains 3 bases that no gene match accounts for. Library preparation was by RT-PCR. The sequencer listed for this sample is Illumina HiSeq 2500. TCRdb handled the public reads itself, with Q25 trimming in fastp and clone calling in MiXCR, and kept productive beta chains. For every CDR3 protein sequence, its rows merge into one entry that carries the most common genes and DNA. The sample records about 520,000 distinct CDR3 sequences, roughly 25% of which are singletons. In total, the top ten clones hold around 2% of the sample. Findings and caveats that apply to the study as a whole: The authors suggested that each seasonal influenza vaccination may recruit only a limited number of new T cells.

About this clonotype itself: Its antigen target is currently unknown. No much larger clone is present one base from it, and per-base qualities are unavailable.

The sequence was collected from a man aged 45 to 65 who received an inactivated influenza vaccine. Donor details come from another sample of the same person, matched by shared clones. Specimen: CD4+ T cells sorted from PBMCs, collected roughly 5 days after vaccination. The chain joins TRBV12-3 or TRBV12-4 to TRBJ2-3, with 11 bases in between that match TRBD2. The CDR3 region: CASSFTSGSADTQYF. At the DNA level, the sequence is TGTGCCAGCAGTTTTACTAGCGGGAGTGCAGATACGCAGTATTTT.